This T cell receptor (beta chain) was obtained from a study of cytomegalovirus exposure and HLA in healthy donors. The study, taken as a whole, reports: Relative to the approximately 660-donor mean, N-insertions were reportedly fewer in an Asian-associated ancestry cluster in a later analysis. Cytomegalovirus-associated TCR beta chains were listed, numbering roughly 150.

The CDR3 contains 14 residues. Trimming removed 1 base from V and 5 bases from J, with 11 bases in between. Germline V lookup: CDR1 LGHNA, CDR2 YSLEER. Use of 60 Vbeta and 13 Jbeta primers characterized the PCR. Measured with immunoSEQ multiplex PCR; TCRdb has only the in-frame clones, and not every one. The top ten hold about 2% of the sample, which has 55,000 to 80,000 clones, roughly 86% seen once. As concerns this clone: Antigen unknown.

This sequence was found in a man between 18 and 35 years old in good health and CMV-seronegative. Sequencing was done on a sample of PBMCs. The chain recombines TRBV4-3 with TRBJ2-5, with a weak D call TRBD1 (5 bases). DNA for the CDR3: TGCGCCAGCAGCCAAGCGGCAGGGTTGGAGACCCAGTACTTC. This gives the protein CASSQAAGLETQYF.